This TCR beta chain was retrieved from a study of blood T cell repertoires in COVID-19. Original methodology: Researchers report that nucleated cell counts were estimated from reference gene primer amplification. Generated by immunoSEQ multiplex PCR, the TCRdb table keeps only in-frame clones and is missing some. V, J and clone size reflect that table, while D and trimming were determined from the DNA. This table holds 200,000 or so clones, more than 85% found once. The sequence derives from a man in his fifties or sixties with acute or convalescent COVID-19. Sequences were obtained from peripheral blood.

CDR3 region: CASSYGGQIYYEQYF. The CDR3 bases are TGTGCCAGCAGTTACGGGGGACAGATCTACTACGAGCAGTACTTC. The chain has TRBV6-5 and TRBJ2-7; 7 bases are shared with TRBD1. The J segment lost 3 bases and the V segment lost 2 bases, leaving 7 bases of the junction unmatched. The CDR3 is made up of 15 amino acids. Germline lookup yields CDR1 MNHEY and CDR2 SVGAGI.